The sequence of this T cell receptor beta chain was determined in a study of T cell clonality in common variable immunodeficiency. The germline CDR1 and CDR2 sequences are SGHRS and YFSETQ. The junction had 5 bases not matched to a gene; V was cut back by 2 bases and J by 2 bases. The CDR3 is made up of 15 amino acids. This clone was counted many times. Its antigen is currently unknown. The read ends 3 residues shy of where the CDR3 ends; the end is completed using the germline J gene. Broader study findings: CVID subjects had higher TCRbeta clonality than healthy controls, most marked in about a third.

Most patients and controls had Caucasian heritage. Blood samples were heparinized, about 4.5 to 8 ml per donor. Produced via immunoSEQ multiplex PCR; TCRdb's table is partial and in-frame only. The sample yields 39,000 or so clones, without any singletons. The receptor was isolated from a person between 18 and 69 years old in good health. The chain employs TRBV5-1 and TRBJ2-7; 9 nucleotides match TRBD1. Source material: peripheral blood mononuclear cells. The CDR3 loop reads CASSFRQGDAYEQYF. The covered CDR3 bases are TGCGCCAGCAGCTTTCGACAGGGGGATGCCTACGAG. Based on the CDR3 plus reference TRBV5-1 and TRBJ2-7, the full variable domain is KAGVTQTPRYLIKTRGQQVTLSCSPISGHRSVSWYQQTPGQGLQFLFEYFSETQRNKGNFPGRFSGRQFSNSRSEMNVSTLELGDSALYLCASSFRQGDAYEQYFGPGTRLTVT.